The 2 T cell receptor beta chains below all came from one sample that was sequenced in a study of cytomegalovirus exposure and HLA in healthy donors. Primers for the PCR totalled 60 Vbeta and 13 Jbeta. Sequenced by immunoSEQ multiplex PCR; TCRdb stores in-frame clones only, minus some. Among approximately 180,000 clones listed, around 74% were seen once. Sequenced input: PBMCs. These receptors all come from a male donor in good health and CMV-seronegative.

The chain employs TRBV7-9 and TRBJ1-2; 9 nucleotides align to TRBD1. The CDR3 has 14 residues. Germline V gene lookup returns CDR1 SEHNR and CDR2 FQNEAQ (reference sequence). After removal of 4 bases from V and 5 bases from J, the junction contained 5 bases not matched to a gene. As DNA, the CDR3 is TGTGCCAGCAGCTCGGACAGGGGCGATTATGGCTACACCTTC. It specifies CASSSDRGDYGYTF.

The chain joins TRBV7-9 to TRBJ1-2; TRBD1 agrees at 9 bases. The trim removed 8 bases at V and 7 bases at J, leaving 8 bases unmatched. The germline gives CDR1 SEHNR, CDR2 FQNEAQ (reference sequence). This CDR3 is built from 13 residues. The CDR3, as DNA: TGTGCCAGCGTACCGGGACAGGGAGCTGGCTACACCTTC. This gives the protein CASVPGQGAGYTF.